This TCR beta chain was observed in a study of T cells in Graves' hyperthyroidism and ophthalmopathy. Study-wide context: Specimen type is peripheral blood, collected at initial diagnosis prior to any treatment.

The CDR3 regions of TCR beta were amplified from RNA transcripts. The HTBI set primed first-round TCR CDR3 RT-PCR. From the multiplex PCR reads, TCRdb called clonotypes with MiXCR, one entry per CDR3 protein. The table includes hundreds of thousands of distinct CDR3 sequences, approximately 13% detected once. As regards this clonotype: The antigen is undetermined.

General observations from the study: Blood shared most expanded thyroid clonotypes above 0.001. By a 13 V-J model, ophthalmopathy was set apart from stable hyperthyroidism.

This TCR came from a woman younger than 35 with Graves' hyperthyroidism. The specimen was blood.

CDR3 region: CASSPKDRSSGANVLTF. CDR3 sequence (DNA): TGTGCCAGCAGCCCGAAGGACCGCAGCTCTGGGGCCAACGTCCTGACTTTC. V gene TRBV14 combines with J gene TRBJ2-6; no definite D call. Trimming left V 4 bases short and J 0 bases short, with 13 bases between. CDR3 length: 17 residues. Germline CDR1 reads SGHDN; CDR2 reads FVKESK.